These 31 T cell receptor beta chains were all obtained from the same sample, sequenced in a study of blood T cell repertoires in COVID-19. Generated by immunoSEQ multiplex PCR, the TCRdb table keeps only in-frame clones and is missing some. Of tens of thousands of clones in the sample, around 86% were seen once. Input material: peripheral blood. These receptors all come from a human donor in a cohort sampled during active COVID-19.

The rearrangement uses TRBV28 and TRBJ1-2; 7 bases fit TRBD1. With 5 bases clipped from V and 8 bases from J, the junction kept 8 bases outside the gene matches. CDR1 is MDHEN and CDR2 is SYDVKM in the germline V gene. The length of the CDR3 is 13 residues. CDR3 loop: CASSPTGARGYTF. The CDR3 DNA follows: TGTGCCAGCAGTCCCACAGGGGCTCGGGGCTACACCTTC.

This clone was counted between two and nine times. The chain joins TRBV19 to TRBJ1-2; 9 bases line up with TRBD1. The CDR3 has 16 amino acids. CDR1 and CDR2 from the germline V gene are LNHDA and SQIVND (reference sequence). The V segment lost 6 bases and the J segment 1 base; nucleotides outside the gene matches: 9. The CDR3 DNA follows: TGTGCCAGTAGGAAAGGGACAGGGAGTTTTAACTATGGCTACACCTTC. Encoded protein: CASRKGTGSFNYGYTF. The full variable domain, in which reference TRBV19 and TRBJ1-2 provide the parts outside the CDR3, is DGGITQSPKYLFRKEGQNVTLSCEQNLNHDAMYWYRQDPGQGLRLIYYSQIVNDFQKGDIAEGYSVSREKKESFPLTVTSAQKNPTAFYLCASRKGTGSFNYGYTFGSGTRLTVV.

This sequence joins TRBV4-1 and TRBJ2-7; 8 bases align to TRBD1. This CDR3 region has 14 residues. J was trimmed by 5 bases and V by 5 bases; bases with no gene match: 8. CDR1 is MGHRA and CDR2 is YSYEKL in the germline V gene. This CDR3 reads CASSLYADRDEQYF. The CDR3 DNA is TGCGCCAGCAGCTTGTATGCGGACAGGGACGAGCAGTACTTC.

The chain carries TRBV11-2 and TRBJ2-3; D is perhaps TRBD2 (6 bases). The ends were cut back, 2 bases at V and 2 bases at J, with 17 bases in the middle. Looked up from germline, CDR1 is SGHAT and CDR2 is FQNNGV. The CDR3 totals 17 residues. The CDR3 DNA is TGTGCCAGCAGCTTAACCCTGGGAGGAGCTGCCACAGATACGCAGTATTTT. It encodes CASSLTLGGAATDTQYF.

The chain combines TRBV2 with TRBJ2-3; D remains ambiguous. Trimming left V 7 bases short and J 4 bases short, with 3 bases between. Germline V gene lookup returns CDR1 SNHLY and CDR2 FYNNEI. CDR3 length: 10 residues. The CDR3 nucleotides are TGTGCCAGCACGTCAGATACGCAGTATTTT. It translates to CASTSDTQYF.

The J gene is TRBJ2-7, the V gene TRBV30; the match to TRBD1 covers 7 bases. Trimming cost V 3 bases and J 3 bases; bases outside gene matches: 8. The germline V gene encodes CDR1 GTSNPN and CDR2 SVGIG (reference sequence). This CDR3 contains 14 residues. CDR3 bases: TGTGCCTGGAGGGGAAAGACAGGGTTCTACGAGCAGTACTTC. Its protein product is CAWRGKTGFYEQYF.

The genes are TRBV5-5 and TRBJ1-2; TRBD1 matches at 10 bases. Germline V gene sequence: CDR1 SGHKS, CDR2 YYEKEE (reference sequence). The CDR3 runs 15 residues. Germline trimming cut 0 bases from V and 4 bases from J; bases unmatched to any gene: 3. The CDR3 loop is CASSLERTGGYGYTF. For the CDR3, the DNA is TGTGCCAGCAGCTTGGAAAGGACAGGGGGCTATGGCTACACCTTC.

CDR3 coding DNA: TGTGCCAGCAGCTTAAGCTCGAACTATGGCTACACCTTC. It specifies CASSLSSNYGYTF. The V call is TRBV13, the J call TRBJ1-2; D is unclear. This CDR3 contains 13 residues. Germline CDR1 is PRHDT and CDR2 is FYEKMQ (reference sequence). Trimming removed 2 bases from V and 2 bases from J, with 6 bases in between.

The chain is built from TRBV6-5 and TRBJ1-2; D gene ambiguous. V was clipped by 5 bases and J by 3 bases, with 13 bases between them. Germline CDR1 is MNHEY and CDR2 is SVGAGI. The CDR3 loop spans 14 amino acids. The CDR3 sequence is CASSPRLGDYGYTF. CDR3 coding DNA: TGTGCCAGCAGTCCAAGGCTCGGGGACTATGGCTACACCTTC.

This chain joins TRBV11-1 and TRBJ2-7; D not resolved. The CDR3 spans 13 residues. Germline values: CDR1 SGHAT, CDR2 FQDESV (reference sequence). V was clipped by 4 bases and J by 7 bases, with 14 bases between them. CDR3 loop: CASSSSRLWEQYF. Here the CDR3 DNA reads TGTGCCAGCAGCTCCTCCAGGTTGTGGGAGCAGTACTTC.

V usage is TRBV7-8 and J usage is TRBJ1-2; TRBD1 aligns across 9 bases. V lost 3 bases to trimming and J lost 4 bases; unmatched junction nucleotides: 6. The CDR3 totals 15 residues. The V gene's germline CDR1 is SGHVS and CDR2 FQNEAQ. The CDR3 spells CASSLGTGQGYGYTF. The CDR3 DNA reads TGTGCCAGCAGCTTGGGGACAGGGCAGGGCTATGGCTACACCTTC.

The chain couples TRBV7-9 to TRBJ2-3; perhaps TRBD2 as D (5 bases). Per the germline V gene, CDR1 is SEHNR and CDR2 is FQNEAQ (reference sequence). The CDR3 sequence is 16 residues long. The V end was cut by 6 bases, the J end by 3 bases, with 19 bases between. The CDR3 DNA reads TGTGCCAGCAGGTCCCGACTGGGAAGAGGGACAGATACGCAGTATTTT. Amino acids: CASRSRLGRGTDTQYF. The full variable domain, its missing parts supplied by reference TRBV7-9 and TRBJ2-3, is DTGVSQNPRHKITKRGQNVTFRCDPISEHNRLYWYRQTLGQGPEFLTYFQNEAQLEKSRLLSDRFSAERPKGSFSTLEIQRTEQGDSAMYLCASRSRLGRGTDTQYFGPGTRLTVL.

This clone was seen at least ten times. The chain has TRBV27 and TRBJ2-2; 8 nucleotides align to TRBD1. The CDR3 loop spans 15 amino acids. Germline lookup yields CDR1 MNHEY and CDR2 SMNVEV (reference sequence). Unmatched junction bases numbered 9, after V lost 7 bases and J lost 5 bases. The CDR3 DNA sequence: TGTGCCAGCACCCGACAGGGGATAGAGACCGGGGAGCTGTTTTTT. Residues: CASTRQGIETGELFF.

The chain couples TRBV20-1 to TRBJ2-3; TRBD2 might be the D (5 bases). Germline values: CDR1 DFQATT, CDR2 SNEGSKA (reference sequence). Trimming stripped 6 bases from V and 2 bases from J, with 15 bases between. The CDR3 extends over 14 amino acids. The CDR3 sequence is CSASRGSHTDTQYF. The CDR3 nucleotides are TGCAGTGCCAGTCGGGGTTCACACACAGATACGCAGTATTTT.

The chain employs TRBV9 and TRBJ1-2; a weak D match, TRBD1 (6 bases). V lost 4 bases and J lost 0, with 10 bases in between. The CDR3 contains 14 residues. Germline V lookup: CDR1 SGDLS, CDR2 YYNGEE. The DNA of the CDR3 is TGTGCCAGCAGCCTACGGACAGCTAACTATGGCTACACCTTC. Translating it yields CASSLRTANYGYTF.

CDR3 nucleotide sequence: TGTGCCTGGAGTGGGGCTTACGGTAATGAAAAACTGTTTTTT. This encodes CAWSGAYGNEKLFF. The V and J genes are TRBV30 and TRBJ1-4; no reliable D call. Trimming took 1 base from V and 4 from J, leaving 10 bases between them. Germline V gene data show CDR1 as GTSNPN and CDR2 as SVGIG (reference sequence). This CDR3 contains 14 residues.

The chain couples TRBV12-5 to TRBJ2-7; D is undetermined. The CDR3 runs 16 residues. Looked up from germline, CDR1 is LGHNT and CDR2 is FRNRAP. V dropped 0 bases and J dropped 3 bases, with 15 bases sitting between them. The CDR3 DNA is TGTGCTAGTGGTTTGGTACAGACCGCGCTCGGCTACGAGCAGTACTTC. Translating it yields CASGLVQTALGYEQYF.

The rearrangement uses TRBV20-1 and TRBJ2-3, with TRBD2 matching 9 bases. The CDR3 has 14 amino acids. With 3 bases clipped from V and 5 bases from J, the junction kept 6 bases outside the gene matches. In germline, CDR1 is DFQATT, CDR2 SNEGSKA (reference sequence). The CDR3 region has the DNA TGCAGTGCTAGTCCCGCGGGGGGGAAAGATACGCAGTATTTT. This sequence encodes CSASPAGGKDTQYF.

The chain joins TRBV5-5 to TRBJ1-2, with 8 nucleotides matching TRBD1. CDR1 is SGHKS, CDR2 YYEKEE, per germline (reference sequence). Trimming at V came to 0 bases and at J to 8 bases, leaving 15 bases not matched to a gene. CDR3 length equals 17 residues. DNA for the CDR3: TGTGCCAGCAGCTTGGCCGGTGTCGACAGGGGCCGAGGCGGCTACACCTTC. As protein: CASSLAGVDRGRGGYTF.

This clone showed up just once. This same CDR3 is encoded by further DNA sequences in the sample. The V call is TRBV9, the J call TRBJ1-1; TRBD1 might be the D (6 bases). CDR1 is SGDLS, CDR2 YYNGEE, per germline. This CDR3 spans 14 amino acids. Trimming cost V 4 bases and J 1 base, with 11 bases left between them. The CDR3, as DNA: TGTGCCAGCAGCCCGGGACACAGGAACACTGAAGCTTTCTTT. Its translation is CASSPGHRNTEAFF.

The V and J genes are TRBV5-5 and TRBJ1-3; 7 bases match TRBD1. Germline loops: CDR1 SGHKS, CDR2 YYEKEE (reference sequence). V was pared by 4 bases and J by 4 bases, with 5 bases of the junction left unmatched. The length of the CDR3 is 14 residues. DNA for the CDR3: TGTGCCAGCAGCCCGACAGGGCCAGGAAACACCATATATTTT. Its translation is CASSPTGPGNTIYF.

The J gene is TRBJ2-7, the V gene TRBV27; maybe TRBD2 (7 bases). Germline CDR1 MNHEY, CDR2 SMNVEV (reference sequence). The CDR3 is 14 amino acids. Trimming took off 2 bases at V and 6 bases at J, with 14 bases between the two ends. CDR3 in DNA: TGTGCCAGCAGTTTAGGGGGGGCCTTGAGCGAGCAGTACTTC. It codes for CASSLGGALSEQYF.

This chain links TRBV27 with TRBJ2-7; weak D call: TRBD2 (6 bases). Germline V lookup: CDR1 MNHEY, CDR2 SMNVEV (reference sequence). CDR3 length: 15 amino acids. Trimming left V 3 bases short and J 2 bases short, with 14 bases between. The CDR3 is CASSLRGTVTYEQYF. CDR3 in DNA: TGTGCCAGCAGTTTGCGCGGGACGGTTACCTACGAGCAGTACTTC.

This chain uses TRBV4-1 with TRBJ2-3; tentative D call: TRBD2 (6 bases). The V gene lost 1 base and the J gene lost 3 bases, with 11 bases spanning the gap. The CDR3 runs 15 residues. Germline loops: CDR1 MGHRA, CDR2 YSYEKL. The CDR3 reads CASSQVEGGTDTQYF. The CDR3 bases are TGCGCCAGCAGCCAAGTCGAGGGAGGTACAGATACGCAGTATTTT.

This clone was detected once. V usage is TRBV30 and J usage is TRBJ1-4; 12 bases align to TRBD1. The CDR3 covers 17 residues. Per the germline V gene, CDR1 is GTSNPN and CDR2 is SVGIG (reference sequence). V lost 2 bases, J lost 5 bases, and 9 bases stayed unmatched. In DNA, the CDR3 is TGTGCCTGGAGTCACCCCTGGGGACAGGGGGCAAATGAAAAACTGTTTTTT. It specifies CAWSHPWGQGANEKLFF.

The chain links TRBV6-5 to TRBJ2-1; D gene unclear. From germline, CDR1 is MNHEY and CDR2 SVGAGI. The V end lost 6 bases, the J end lost 6 bases, and 12 bases lay between the germline ends. The CDR3 totals 13 residues. The CDR3 DNA reads as TGTGCCAGCAGCACCACCAGAGGCAATGAGCAGTTCTTC. This gives the protein CASSTTRGNEQFF.

A single count supports this clone. The chain couples TRBV10-2 to TRBJ1-3, with D possibly being TRBD1 (5 bases). V lost 4 bases to trimming and J lost 0 bases, with 10 bases between them. Germline loops: CDR1 WSHSY, CDR2 SAAADI. The CDR3 loop spans 15 amino acids. CDR3 amino acids: CASSGGGNSGNTIYF. The CDR3, as DNA: TGCGCCAGCAGTGGCGGGGGAAACTCTGGAAACACCATATATTTT.

This chain connects TRBV7-2 to TRBJ2-5; D unresolved. V lost 5 bases to trimming and J lost 1 base, with 8 bases between them. CDR3 size: 13 residues. The germline V gene encodes CDR1 SGHTA and CDR2 FQGNSA. CDR3 bases: TGTGCCAGCAGCCCCCCCAGCCAAGAGACCCAGTACTTC. This codes for CASSPPSQETQYF.

On this clone itself: Other nucleotide sequences in the sample specify the same CDR3. The chain has TRBV5-1 and TRBJ2-7; 9 positions match TRBD1. After removal of 2 bases from V and 4 bases from J, the junction contained 4 bases not matched to a gene. This CDR3 has 14 amino acids. Germline lookup yields CDR1 SGHRS and CDR2 YFSETQ. The CDR3 reads CASSFGQGSYEQYF. In nucleotides, the CDR3 is TGCGCCAGCAGCTTCGGACAGGGGTCTTACGAGCAGTACTTC.

V usage is TRBV11-2 and J usage is TRBJ2-2; tentative D call: TRBD1 (6 bases). The germline V gene encodes CDR1 SGHAT and CDR2 FQNNGV. This CDR3 has 16 residues. V was trimmed by 1 base and J by 2 bases, leaving 11 bases between them. CDR3 coding DNA: TGTGCCAGCAGCTTAGCAGGACAGACTAACACCGGGGAGCTGTTTTTT. It is translated as CASSLAGQTNTGELFF.

The chain has TRBV4-1 and TRBJ2-7, with D perhaps TRBD1 (8 bases). The V gene's germline CDR1 is MGHRA and CDR2 YSYEKL. This CDR3 region has 15 residues. With 4 bases removed from V and 5 bases from J, the gap between germline ends came to 18 bases. This CDR3 is CASSPRDRTRNEQYF. The CDR3 region has the DNA TGCGCCAGCAGCCCCCGGGACAGGACTAGGAACGAGCAGTACTTC.